This TCR beta chain was captured by sequencing in a study of T cells after yellow fever vaccination. About the research overall: It was SMART-Seq v4 Ultra Low Input that prepared the fractions with low cell numbers. The study, taken as a whole, reports: Of the clonotypes, a small share occurred in both CD4 and CD8 compartments. Most clones from primary vaccination resurfaced after the booster (around 95% CD4, 88% CD8). The secondary response was weaker, and its peak arrived faster, on day 5 versus 15.

Germline V CDR1 and CDR2: SGHAT, FQDESV (reference sequence). The CDR3 totals 15 residues. V was trimmed by 7 bases and J by 4 bases, leaving 17 bases between them. TCRdb ran MiXCR on the 5' RACE reads and lists one entry per CDR3 protein. The data contain about 350,000 distinct CDR3 sequences, roughly 4.3% of them singletons. A few counts support this clonotype. Its target is unknown. The J gene is TRBJ1-3, the V gene TRBV11-1; D is possibly TRBD1 (6 bases). This specimen consisted of PBMCs, obtained 5 days after the yellow fever booster vaccination. The clonotype comes from a man aged 18 to 29 who received the YFV17D yellow fever vaccine. The CDR3 nucleotides read TGTGCCAGCACCGCTCCGGGACATCGAGGAAACACCATATATTTT. Translated, it gives CASTAPGHRGNTIYF.